Below, 10 T cell receptor beta chains from the same sample are listed, as sequenced in a study of cytomegalovirus exposure and HLA in healthy donors. Assay used: immunoSEQ multiplex PCR; TCRdb lists only in-frame clones, some missing. Of approximately 230,000 clones detected, roughly 84% appear once; the ten largest clones hold 12%. The sequencing sample was made of PBMCs. The source of these receptors is a man aged 18 to 35 in good health and CMV-seropositive.

The chain has TRBV27 and TRBJ2-1; D unresolved. V lost 5 bases, J lost 2 bases, and 13 bases lay in between. CDR3 length equals 15 residues. The germline CDR1 and CDR2 sequences are MNHEY and SMNVEV (reference sequence). CDR3 in amino acids: CASSPRTQTYNEQFF. The CDR3 DNA is TGTGCCAGCAGTCCTAGGACCCAGACCTACAATGAGCAGTTCTTC.

The chain recombines TRBV28 with TRBJ2-7; D unresolved. Germline V gives CDR1 MDHEN, CDR2 SYDVKM. The CDR3 runs 14 residues. Trimming removed 1 base from V and 4 bases from J, with 11 bases in between. The CDR3 DNA is TGTGCCAGCAGTTTATCGACAAGACCATACGAGCAGTACTTC. This codes for CASSLSTRPYEQYF. The full variable domain, rest sourced from reference TRBV28 and TRBJ2-7, is DVKVTQSSRYLVKRTGEKVFLECVQDMDHENMFWYRQDPGLGLRLIYFSYDVKMKEKGDIPEGYSVSREKKERFSLILESASTNQTSMYLCASSLSTRPYEQYFGPGTRLTVT.

This chain links TRBV19 with TRBJ2-2, with TRBD2 identical over 8 bases. The V gene's germline CDR1 is LNHDA and CDR2 SQIVND (reference sequence). The V segment lost 4 bases and the J segment 8 bases; nucleotides outside the gene matches: 12. The CDR3 length is 16 residues. The CDR3 DNA follows: TGTGCCAGTAGTAGTAGCGGGACCCGCCCATCTGGGGAGCTGTTTTTT. This encodes CASSSSGTRPSGELFF.

The chain is built from TRBV6-1 and TRBJ2-1, with 8 bases lining up with TRBD2. V lost 3 bases, J lost 6 bases, and 7 bases stayed unmatched. Germline CDR1 reads MNHNS; CDR2 reads SASEGT. The CDR3 totals 15 residues. Here the CDR3 reads CASSEGLAGSNEQFF. CDR3 DNA: TGTGCCAGCAGTGAGGGTCTAGCGGGCAGCAATGAGCAGTTCTTC.

V is TRBV5-8 and J is TRBJ2-1, with 10 bases lining up with TRBD2. The germline V gene has CDR1 SGHTS and CDR2 YDEGEE. Trimming at V came to 0 bases and at J to 8 bases, leaving 5 bases not matched to a gene. The CDR3 loop spans 15 amino acids. The CDR3 nucleotides read TGTGCCAGCAGCTTGGGCCTAGCGGGAGTCTATGAGCAGTTCTTC. It yields the protein CASSLGLAGVYEQFF.

This clone has just one count. This sequence joins TRBV30 and TRBJ2-1; D call uncertain. The CDR3 runs to 14 residues. Trimming shortened V by 1 base and J by 0 bases, and 7 bases separated the two germline ends. CDR1 and CDR2 (germline): GTSNPN, SVGIG (reference sequence). For the CDR3, the DNA is TGTGCCTGGAGTGGAGACTTCTCCTACAATGAGCAGTTCTTC. This translates into CAWSGDFSYNEQFF.

The gene calls are TRBV5-1 and TRBJ2-2, with D perhaps TRBD1 (5 bases). V was cut by 1 base and J by 5 bases, with 15 bases left in between. The germline gives CDR1 SGHRS, CDR2 YFSETQ. The CDR3 spans 16 residues. The CDR3 coding sequence is TGCGCCAGCAGCTTGTCGTGGTTAGCAGGGACCGGGGAGCTGTTTTTT. It is translated as CASSLSWLAGTGELFF.

V usage is TRBV6-5 and J usage is TRBJ2-7; TRBD2 is a possible D gene (6 bases). With 2 bases removed from V and 5 bases from J, the gap between germline ends came to 10 bases. Looked up from germline, CDR1 is MNHEY and CDR2 is SVGAGI. The length of the CDR3 is 13 residues. DNA for the CDR3: TGTGCCAGCAGTTACAATGGAGGGAACGAGCAGTACTTC. Translating gives CASSYNGGNEQYF.

The chain links TRBV28 to TRBJ1-1, with 7 bases identical to TRBD1. The V gene's germline CDR1 is MDHEN and CDR2 SYDVKM. This CDR3 has 14 residues. V gave up 3 bases and J gave up 1 base; unmatched junction bases: 2. The CDR3 sequence: CASSFPGGNTEAFF. CDR3 sequence (DNA): TGTGCCAGCAGTTTCCCAGGGGGGAACACTGAAGCTTTCTTT.

This chain connects TRBV7-6 to TRBJ2-1; maybe TRBD1 (6 bases). With 7 bases removed from V and 0 bases from J, the gap between germline ends came to 16 bases. The germline CDR1 and CDR2 sequences are SGHVS and FNYEAQ. The CDR3 extends over 16 amino acids. The CDR3 DNA reads as TGTGCCAGCACCCTACAGGGACCTAGCTCCTACAATGAGCAGTTCTTC. This sequence encodes CASTLQGPSSYNEQFF.